This is a list of T cell receptor beta chains from one sample in a study of cytomegalovirus exposure and HLA in healthy donors. Measured with immunoSEQ multiplex PCR; TCRdb has only the in-frame clones, and not every one. The sample contains 100,000 to 130,000 clones, under 80% of which appear only once. Sequenced sample: PBMCs. The receptors here all came from a woman aged 35 to 49 in good health and CMV-seropositive. CDR3s include the opening cysteine and the closing phenylalanine or tryptophan. A D gene is named only where the DNA matches it firmly. A row's size may be missing; if present it is once, few, many or a size class.

-	-	TRBJ2-3	TRBV5-1	TGCGCCAGCAGATTGGCAGGGGCAGGCACAGATACGCAGTATTTT	CASRLAGAGTDTQYF
TRBD1	-	TRBJ1-1	TRBV7-9	TGTGCCAGCAGCTTAGAGGGACAGCAAACTGAAGCTTTCTTT	CASSLEGQQTEAFF
TRBD2	-	TRBJ2-7	TRBV30	TGTGCCTTTAGCGGGATCTCCTACGAGCAGTACTTC	CAFSGISYEQYF
-	-	TRBJ2-3	TRBV7-9	TGTGCCAGCAGCAATCCGAGGTTCTACACAGATACGCAGTATTTT	CASSNPRFYTDTQYF
-	-	TRBJ1-2	TRBV28	TGTGCCAGCAGGTCAATGAACTATGGCTACACCTTC	CASRSMNYGYTF
-	medium-sized	TRBJ2-1	TRBV27	TGTGCCAGCAGCAACCCGAACAAACATGAGCAGTTCTTC	CASSNPNKHEQFF
-	-	TRBJ2-7	TRBV7-6	TGTGCCAGCAGCCTAGGGATGAGACAGAACATCCCCTACGAGCAGTACTTC	CASSLGMRQNIPYEQYF
-	-	TRBJ1-1	TRBV30	TGTGCCTGCCGGAGGGGTACTGAAGCTTTCTTT	CACRRGTEAFF
TRBD1	few	TRBJ2-7	TRBV30	TGTGCCTGGGAGCAAGGGACAGGGGCATCCTACGAGCAGTACTTC	CAWEQGTGASYEQYF
-	-	TRBJ2-6	TRBV18	TGTGCCAGCTCACCAAGGCAGGCAGGGACTGGGGCCAACGTCCTGACTTTC	CASSPRQAGTGANVLTF
-	-	TRBJ2-7	TRBV5-1	TGCGCCAGCAGCTTGTCGGTCGGTAACTCCTACGAGCAGTACTTC	CASSLSVGNSYEQYF
-	-	TRBJ1-5	TRBV18	TGTGCCAGCTCACCCAGGACAAATAGCAATCAGCCCCAGCATTTT	CASSPRTNSNQPQHF
TRBD1	once	TRBJ1-4	TRBV5-1	TGCGCCAGCAGCCCGGGGACAGGAGGGATTGGATCCAATGAAAAACTGTTTTTT	CASSPGTGGIGSNEKLFF
-	-	TRBJ1-5	TRBV29-1	TGCAGCGTGGGAGAGAATAGCAATCAGCCCCAGCATTTT	CSVGENSNQPQHF
-	few	TRBJ2-7	TRBV7-2	TGTGCCAGCAGCTTTGACAGGTTTAAGTACGAGCAGTACTTC	CASSFDRFKYEQYF
-	-	TRBJ1-2	TRBV14	TGTGCCAGCAGCCAAGGGGGATACGGGGGTGATGGCTACACCTTC	CASSQGGYGGDGYTF
TRBD1	few	TRBJ1-1	TRBV18	TGTGCCAGCTCGTCACAGGGGCTGAACACTGAAGCTTTCTTT	CASSSQGLNTEAFF
TRBD2	-	TRBJ2-7	TRBV6-1	TGTGCCAGCAGGGACGGGACTAGCGCCTCCTACGAGCAGTACTTC	CASRDGTSASYEQYF
-	-	TRBJ2-3	TRBV15	TGTGCCACCAGCAGATCGAGCCCCTCGGATACGCAGTATTTT	CATSRSSPSDTQYF
TRBD2	-	TRBJ2-7	TRBV5-1	TGCGCCAGCACTGCGGGGGGCTCCTACGAGCAGTACTTC	CASTAGGSYEQYF
-	-	TRBJ1-1	TRBV5-1	TGCGCCAGCAGCTTACAGGAGAACACTGAAGCTTTCTTT	CASSLQENTEAFF
TRBD1	once	TRBJ1-6	TRBV10-3	TGTGCCTCCGCTGTTTCGGGACAGCTTAATTCACCCCTCCACTTT	CASAVSGQLNSPLHF
TRBD1	-	TRBJ1-1	TRBV9	TGTGCCAGCACCTCGGGACAGGAGAACACTGAAGCTTTCTTT	CASTSGQENTEAFF
-	-	TRBJ1-5	TRBV4-1	TGCGCCAGCAGCCAAGATCCGACAGCGAGCCAGCATTTT	CASSQDPTASQHF
-	-	TRBJ1-6	TRBV7-9	TGTGCCAGCAGCTTAGGACAGACTAATTCACCCCTCCACTTT	CASSLGQTNSPLHF
TRBD1	few	TRBJ2-4	TRBV5-8	TGTGCCAGCAGCTTGGAAGGGGACAGCATAGCCAAAAACATTCAGTACTTC	CASSLEGDSIAKNIQYF
-	-	TRBJ1-2	TRBV27	TGTGCCAGCAGTACCCCGACAGATGGCTACACCTTC	CASSTPTDGYTF
TRBD1	-	TRBJ1-1	TRBV11-2	TGTGCCAGCAGCATGGACAGGGGCACTGAAGCTTTCTTT	CASSMDRGTEAFF
-	-	TRBJ2-1	TRBV6-5	TGTGCCAGCCGGGCGACGGGGTACAATGAGCAGTTCTTC	CASRATGYNEQFF
TRBD2	-	TRBJ2-3	TRBV10-2	TGCGCCAGCCGAGGGCGGGGGGTATCCACAGATACGCAGTATTTT	CASRGRGVSTDTQYF
-	few	TRBJ1-3	TRBV5-1	TGCGCCAGCAGCTCGACACTTGGAAACACCATATATTTT	CASSSTLGNTIYF
TRBD2	-	TRBJ2-3	TRBV5-1	TGCGCCAGCAGCCAACCCCGGGACTACACAGATACGCAGTATTTT	CASSQPRDYTDTQYF
TRBD1	once	TRBJ2-7	TRBV5-1	TGCGCCAGCAGCTCGGCGACAGGGTCCGCCTACGAGCAGTACTTC	CASSSATGSAYEQYF
TRBD1	-	TRBJ2-4	TRBV19	TGTGCCACCCAGGGGGACAGAAAAAACATTCAGTACTTC	CATQGDRKNIQYF
TRBD2	-	TRBJ2-7	TRBV5-1	TGCGCCAGCAGCCAAGGACTAGCGCGGAGCTCCTACGAGCAGTACTTC	CASSQGLARSSYEQYF
-	-	TRBJ1-6	TRBV5-1	TGCGCCAGCAGCTTTTTGGACTCGAAAAATTCACCCCTCCACTTT	CASSFLDSKNSPLHF
TRBD2	-	TRBJ2-2	TRBV5-1	TGCGCCAGCATCGGGACTAGCGGGGAGGGGCTGTTTTTT	CASIGTSGEGLFF
-	once	TRBJ1-1	TRBV6-6	TGTGCCAGCATCAACACCTTTATCGGGGTTTCCACTGAAGCTTTCTTT	CASINTFIGVSTEAFF
-	few	TRBJ2-5	TRBV9	TGTGCCAGCAGCGTAGGGCCTCGGGAGGAGACCCAGTACTTC	CASSVGPREETQYF
-	-	TRBJ2-2	TRBV30	TGTGCCTGGATTCCGAGGACTTTAACCGGGGAGCTGTTTTTT	CAWIPRTLTGELFF
-	-	TRBJ2-7	TRBV7-2	TGTGCCAGCAGCTTTGTGGAGGGCTACGAGCAGTACTTC	CASSFVEGYEQYF
-	-	TRBJ2-3	TRBV5-4	TGTGCCAGCACCCTCGGCGGGAGCACAGATACGCAGTATTTT	CASTLGGSTDTQYF
-	-	TRBJ2-5	TRBV11-3	TGTGCCAGCAGCTACACTAGCCAAGAGACCCAGTACTTC	CASSYTSQETQYF
-	-	TRBJ2-2	TRBV7-9	TGTGCCAGCCGAACCCGGGACACCGGCACCGGGGAGCTGTTTTTT	CASRTRDTGTGELFF
TRBD1	-	TRBJ1-5	TRBV5-5	TGTGCCAGCAGCTTGGCTGGACAGGGTTCCCAGCAGCCCCAGCATTTT	CASSLAGQGSQQPQHF
TRBD2	-	TRBJ2-7	TRBV7-3	TGTGCCAGCAGCTCTGGGACTAGCGGGGACCCTCAGTACTTC	CASSSGTSGDPQYF
TRBD1	-	TRBJ1-5	TRBV14	TGTGCCAGCAGCCGATCCGGGACAGGTTCGCAGCATTTT	CASSRSGTGSQHF
-	-	TRBJ2-3	TRBV27	TGTGCCAGCAGTCGACTCACTAGCACAGATACGCAGTATTTT	CASSRLTSTDTQYF